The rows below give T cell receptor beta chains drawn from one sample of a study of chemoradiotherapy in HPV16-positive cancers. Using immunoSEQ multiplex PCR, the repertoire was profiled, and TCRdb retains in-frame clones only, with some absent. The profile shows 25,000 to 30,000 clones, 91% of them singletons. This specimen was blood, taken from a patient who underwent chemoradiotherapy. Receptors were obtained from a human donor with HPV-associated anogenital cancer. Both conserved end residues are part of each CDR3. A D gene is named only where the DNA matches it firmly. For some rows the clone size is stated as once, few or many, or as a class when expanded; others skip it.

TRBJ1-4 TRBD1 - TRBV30 TGTGCCTGGAGCCACGGGACAGGGGTTGAAAAACTGTTTTTT CAWSHGTGVEKLFF
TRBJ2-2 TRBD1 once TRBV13 TGTGCCAGCAGCCTCGACAGGGGGTATACGAACACCGGGGAGCTGTTTTTT CASSLDRGYTNTGELFF
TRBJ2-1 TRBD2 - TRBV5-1 TGCGCCAGCAGCTTGATTAGCGGGAATGCATTGAGCAATGAGCAGTTCTTC CASSLISGNALSNEQFF
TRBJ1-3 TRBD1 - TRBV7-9 TGTGCCAGCAGTTTACAACCGGGACAGGGTCAATTTTCTGGAAACACCATATATTTT CASSLQPGQGQFSGNTIYF
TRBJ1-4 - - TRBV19 TGTGCCAGTAGTATTGGACGGTATGAAAAACTGTTTTTT CASSIGRYEKLFF
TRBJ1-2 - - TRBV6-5 TGTGCCAGCACCTACGGAGGGGGGACTAACTATGGCTACACCTTC CASTYGGGTNYGYTF
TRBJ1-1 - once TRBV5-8 TGTGCCAGCAGCTCAACTACTTGGGGGGGTACTGAAGCTTTCTTT CASSSTTWGGTEAFF
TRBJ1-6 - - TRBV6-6 TGTGCCAGCAGTTACTCGAAGAGCTCCTATAATTCACCCCTCCACTTT CASSYSKSSYNSPLHF
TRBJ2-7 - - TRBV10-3 TGTGCCATCAGCGCCTATGGACAGTCCGTCTACGAGCAGTACTTC CAISAYGQSVYEQYF
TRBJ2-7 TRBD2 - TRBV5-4 TGTGCCAGCAGCCAAACCCGCCCAGCGGGATTCGACGAGCAGTACTTC CASSQTRPAGFDEQYF
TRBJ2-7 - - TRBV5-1 TGCGCCAGCAGCGCCAGGGACGGTTTGGGAGAGCAGTACTTC CASSARDGLGEQYF
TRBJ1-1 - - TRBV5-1 TGCGCCAGCAGCTTGGCCGAAGGCAAGGAGACTGAAGCTTTCTTT CASSLAEGKETEAFF
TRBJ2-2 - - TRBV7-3 TGTGCCAGCAGCCGTTCCGGGGTCAACACCGGGGAGCTGTTTTTT CASSRSGVNTGELFF
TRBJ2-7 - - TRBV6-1 TGTGCCAGCAAGTATACCCGGGCATCCTACGAGCAGTACTTC CASKYTRASYEQYF
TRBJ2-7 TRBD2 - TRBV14 TGTGCCAGCAGCCAAGATCTAGCGGGGGGGGACTACGAGCAGTACTTC CASSQDLAGGDYEQYF
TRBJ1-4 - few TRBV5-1 TGCGCCAGCAGCCCTACAAGGGCAACTAATGAAAAACTGTTTTTT CASSPTRATNEKLFF
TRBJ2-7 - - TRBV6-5 TGTGCCAGCAGTTACCCCCTAGGGGGGTACTACGAGCAGTACTTC CASSYPLGGYYEQYF
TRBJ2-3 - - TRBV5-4 TGTGCCAGCAGCTTGGTTCCGGGGTTGAGTGCAGATACGCAGTATTTT CASSLVPGLSADTQYF
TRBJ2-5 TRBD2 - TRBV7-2 TGTGCCAGCAGCTTGGGCGGGGGGGTGGAGACCCAGTACTTC CASSLGGGVETQYF
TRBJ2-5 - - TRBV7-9 TGTGCCAGCAGCCTAGGGCGCGGGACCCAGTACTTC CASSLGRGTQYF
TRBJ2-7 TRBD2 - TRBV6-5 TGTGCCAGCCTCGGGGGGGGTCCGGACGAGCAGTACTTC CASLGGGPDEQYF
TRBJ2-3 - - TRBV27 TGTGCCAGCACCCGGATAGGGGGAGACGGGGATACGCAGTATTTT CASTRIGGDGDTQYF
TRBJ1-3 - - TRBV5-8 TGTGCCAGCGCCCACAGGGCGGCTGGAAACACCATATATTTT CASAHRAAGNTIYF
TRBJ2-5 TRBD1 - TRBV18 TGTGCCAGCTCACGATCGACAGGGGCCCAAGAGACCCAGTACTTC CASSRSTGAQETQYF
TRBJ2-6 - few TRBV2 TGTGCCAGCAGCAACAGGTTCTCTGGGGCCAACGTCCTGACTTTC CASSNRFSGANVLTF
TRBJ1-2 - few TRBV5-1 TGCGCCACCTCCAGAGATAACTATGGCTACACCTTC CATSRDNYGYTF
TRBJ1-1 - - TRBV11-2 TGTGCCAGCAGCTTACCGAGCGGGTGGGGCGTCAACACTGAAGCTTTCTTT CASSLPSGWGVNTEAFF
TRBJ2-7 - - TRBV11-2 TGTGCCAGCAGCTTAGGAGTACCCGGGGTTTTGGTTTGGTACGAGCAGTACTTC CASSLGVPGVLVWYEQYF
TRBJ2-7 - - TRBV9 TGTGCCAGCACTCTGGGGTCCGGGAGCTACGAGCAGTACTTC CASTLGSGSYEQYF
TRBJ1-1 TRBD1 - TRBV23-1 TGCGCCAGCAGTCAATGGGGACAGGGGTTCTTGAACACTGAAGCTTTCTTT CASSQWGQGFLNTEAFF
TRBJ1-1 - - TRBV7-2 TGTGCCAGCATCCCACCTTGGAGGGGGGTAACTGAAGCTTTCTTT CASIPPWRGVTEAFF
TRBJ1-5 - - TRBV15 TGTGCCACCAGCAGAGGAGGTGTAGGGCCCCAGCATTTT CATSRGGVGPQHF
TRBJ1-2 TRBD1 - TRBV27 TGTGCCAGCAGCCCGGACAGGGGTACACGTGGCTACACCTTC CASSPDRGTRGYTF
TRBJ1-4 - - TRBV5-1 TGCGCCAGCAGCTTCGGACCTTCAAATGAAAAACTGTTTTTT CASSFGPSNEKLFF
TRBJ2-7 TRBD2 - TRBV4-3 TGCGCCAGCAGCAGTAGCGGGGACTCCTACGAGCAGTACTTC CASSSSGDSYEQYF
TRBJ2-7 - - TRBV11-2 TGTGCCAGCAGCTTAGATTTGGGCAGGGTTGGCGAGCAGTACTTC CASSLDLGRVGEQYF
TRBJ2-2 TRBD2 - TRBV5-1 TGCGCCAGCAGCTTGACTAGCGGGGGGCCAGCGAACACCGGGGAGCTGTTTTTT CASSLTSGGPANTGELFF
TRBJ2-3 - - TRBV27 TGTGCCAGCAGTTTAGGGTCAGATACGCAGTATTTT CASSLGSDTQYF
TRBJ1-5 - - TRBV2 TGTGCCAGCAGTGAAAGCCCGGGCCGCGGGCAGCCCCAGCATTTT CASSESPGRGQPQHF
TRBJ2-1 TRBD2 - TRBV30 TGTGCCTGGAGTGTGGGACTAGCGGGGGCAGAAGAGCAGTTCTTC CAWSVGLAGAEEQFF
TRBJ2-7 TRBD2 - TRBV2 TGTGCCAGCAGTGAAAATCTCCGGGGGGGGAACGAGCAGTACTTC CASSENLRGGNEQYF
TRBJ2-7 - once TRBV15 TGTGCCACCAGCAGAGATCCTAGTAAGGCCTACGAGCAGTACTTC CATSRDPSKAYEQYF